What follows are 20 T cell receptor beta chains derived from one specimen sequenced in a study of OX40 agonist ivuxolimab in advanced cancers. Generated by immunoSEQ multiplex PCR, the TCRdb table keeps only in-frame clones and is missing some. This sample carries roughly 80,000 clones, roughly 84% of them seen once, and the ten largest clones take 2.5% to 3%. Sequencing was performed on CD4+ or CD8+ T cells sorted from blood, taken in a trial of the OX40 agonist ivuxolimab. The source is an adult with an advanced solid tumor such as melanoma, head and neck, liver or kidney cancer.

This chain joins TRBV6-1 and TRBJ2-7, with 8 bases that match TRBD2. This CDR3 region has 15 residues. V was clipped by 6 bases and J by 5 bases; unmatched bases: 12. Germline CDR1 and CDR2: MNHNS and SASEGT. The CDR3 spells CASSDPGGGQNEQYF. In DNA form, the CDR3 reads TGTGCCAGCAGCGACCCCGGCGGGGGGCAAAACGAGCAGTACTTC.

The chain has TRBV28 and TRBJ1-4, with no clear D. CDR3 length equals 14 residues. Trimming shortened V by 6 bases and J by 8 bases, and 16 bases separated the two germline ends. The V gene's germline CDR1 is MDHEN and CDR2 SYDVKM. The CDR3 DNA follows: TGTGCCAGCAGCTTACAGCAAATTGGAGAAAAACTGTTTTTT. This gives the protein CASSLQQIGEKLFF.

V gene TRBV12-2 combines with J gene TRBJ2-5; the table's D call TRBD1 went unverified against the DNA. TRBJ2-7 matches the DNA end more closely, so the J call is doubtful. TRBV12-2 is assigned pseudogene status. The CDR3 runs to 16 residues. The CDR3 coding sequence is TGTGCAAGTCGCTCCAGGGGTGGCTCGGTCCCCTACGAGCAGTACTTC. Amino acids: CASRSRGGSVPYEQYF.

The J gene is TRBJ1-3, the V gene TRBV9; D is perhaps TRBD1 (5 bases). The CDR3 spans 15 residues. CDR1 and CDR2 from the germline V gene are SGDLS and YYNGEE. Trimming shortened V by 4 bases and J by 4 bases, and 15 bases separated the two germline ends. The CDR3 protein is CASSTNSGVGNTIYF. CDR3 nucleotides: TGTGCCAGCAGCACCAATTCGGGGGTAGGAAACACCATATATTTT.

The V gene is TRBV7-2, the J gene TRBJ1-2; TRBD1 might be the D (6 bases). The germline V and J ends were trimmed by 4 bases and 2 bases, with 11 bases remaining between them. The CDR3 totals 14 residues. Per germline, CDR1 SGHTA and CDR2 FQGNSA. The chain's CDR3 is CASSSWTANYGYTF. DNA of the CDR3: TGTGCCAGCAGCTCCTGGACAGCGAACTATGGCTACACCTTC. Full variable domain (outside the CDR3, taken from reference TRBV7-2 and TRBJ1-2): GAGVSQSPSNKVTEKGKDVELRCDPISGHTALYWYRQSLGQGLEFLIYFQGNSAPDKSGLPSDRFSAERTGGSVSTLTIQRTQQEDSAVYLCASSSWTANYGYTFGSGTRLTVV.

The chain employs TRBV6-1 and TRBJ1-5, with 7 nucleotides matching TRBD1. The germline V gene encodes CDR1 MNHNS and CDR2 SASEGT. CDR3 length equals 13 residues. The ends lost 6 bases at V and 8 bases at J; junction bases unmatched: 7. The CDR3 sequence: CASSQTGREPQHF. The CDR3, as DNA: TGTGCCAGCAGCCAGACAGGGCGGGAGCCCCAGCATTTT.

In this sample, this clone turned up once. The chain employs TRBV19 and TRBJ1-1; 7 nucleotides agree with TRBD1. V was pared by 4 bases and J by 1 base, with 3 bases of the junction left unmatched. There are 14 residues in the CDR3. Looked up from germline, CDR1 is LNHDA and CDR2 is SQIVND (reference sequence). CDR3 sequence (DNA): TGTGCCAGTAGTAGGGGACAGCAGAACACTGAAGCTTTCTTT. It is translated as CASSRGQQNTEAFF.

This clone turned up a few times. CDR3 nucleotide sequence: TGTGCCAGCATCCAGGGACAGGTTAATGAAAAACTGTTTTTT. Its protein product is CASIQGQVNEKLFF. This chain connects TRBV28 to TRBJ1-4; 8 bases agree with TRBD1. V was pared by 7 bases and J by 4 bases, with 5 bases of the junction left unmatched. The length of the CDR3 is 14 residues. The germline gives CDR1 MDHEN, CDR2 SYDVKM. The whole variable domain, filled in from reference TRBV28 and TRBJ1-4, reads DVKVTQSSRYLVKRTGEKVFLECVQDMDHENMFWYRQDPGLGLRLIYFSYDVKMKEKGDIPEGYSVSREKKERFSLILESASTNQTSMYLCASIQGQVNEKLFFGSGTQLSVL.

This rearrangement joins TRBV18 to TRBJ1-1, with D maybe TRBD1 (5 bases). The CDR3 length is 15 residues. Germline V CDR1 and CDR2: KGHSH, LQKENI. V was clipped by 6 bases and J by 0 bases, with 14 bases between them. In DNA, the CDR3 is TGTGCCAGCTCCCCCCGACAGTCCATGAACACTGAAGCTTTCTTT. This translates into CASSPRQSMNTEAFF.

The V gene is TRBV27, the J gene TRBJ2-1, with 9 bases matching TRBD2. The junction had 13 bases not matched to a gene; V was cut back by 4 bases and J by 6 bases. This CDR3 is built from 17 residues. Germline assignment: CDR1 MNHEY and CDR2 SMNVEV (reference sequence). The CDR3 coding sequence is TGTGCCAGCAGTTCATCCTTGTGGGCGGGGGGGCTCAATGAGCAGTTCTTC. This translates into CASSSSLWAGGLNEQFF.

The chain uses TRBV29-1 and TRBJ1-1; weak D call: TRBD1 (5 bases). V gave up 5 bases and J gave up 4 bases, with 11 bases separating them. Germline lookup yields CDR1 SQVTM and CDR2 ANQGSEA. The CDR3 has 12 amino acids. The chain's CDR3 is CSVLRGSTEAFF. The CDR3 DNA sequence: TGCAGCGTTCTCCGGGGGAGCACTGAAGCTTTCTTT.

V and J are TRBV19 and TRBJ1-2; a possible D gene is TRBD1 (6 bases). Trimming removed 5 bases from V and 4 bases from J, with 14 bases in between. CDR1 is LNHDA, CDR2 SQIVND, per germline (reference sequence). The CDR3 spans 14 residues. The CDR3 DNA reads TGTGCCAGTAGTCGCCTCCGACAGGTCTATGGCTACACCTTC. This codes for CASSRLRQVYGYTF.

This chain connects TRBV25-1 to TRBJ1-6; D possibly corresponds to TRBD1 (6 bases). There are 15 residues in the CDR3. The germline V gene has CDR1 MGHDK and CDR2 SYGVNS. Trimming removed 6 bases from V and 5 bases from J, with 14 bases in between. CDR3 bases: TGTGCCAGCAGAGCACAGGGCTCAGATAATTCACCCCTCCACTTT. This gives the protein CASRAQGSDNSPLHF.

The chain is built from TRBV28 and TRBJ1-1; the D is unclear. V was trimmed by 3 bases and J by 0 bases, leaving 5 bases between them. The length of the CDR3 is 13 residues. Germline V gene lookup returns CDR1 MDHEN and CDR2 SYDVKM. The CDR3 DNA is TGTGCCAGCAGTTTTTCACTGAACACTGAAGCTTTCTTT. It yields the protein CASSFSLNTEAFF.

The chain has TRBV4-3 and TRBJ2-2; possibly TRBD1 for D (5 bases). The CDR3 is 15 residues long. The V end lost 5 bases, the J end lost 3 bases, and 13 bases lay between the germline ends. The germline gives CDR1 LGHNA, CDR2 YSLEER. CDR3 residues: CASSLRGADTGELFF. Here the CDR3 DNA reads TGCGCCAGCAGCTTAAGGGGCGCAGACACCGGGGAGCTGTTTTTT.

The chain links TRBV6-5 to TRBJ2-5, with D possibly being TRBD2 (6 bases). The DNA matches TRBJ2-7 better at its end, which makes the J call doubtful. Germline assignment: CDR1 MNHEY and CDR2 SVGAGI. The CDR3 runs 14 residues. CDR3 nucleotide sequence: TGTGCCAGCAGTTATAGTGGGGGAGGCTACGAGCAGTACTTC. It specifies CASSYSGGGYEQYF.

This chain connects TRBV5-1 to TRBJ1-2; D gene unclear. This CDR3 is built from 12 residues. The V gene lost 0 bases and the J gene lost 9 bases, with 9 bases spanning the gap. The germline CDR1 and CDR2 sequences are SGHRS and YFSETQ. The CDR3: CASSLAGERYTF. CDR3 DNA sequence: TGCGCCAGCAGCTTGGCCGGGGAGCGCTACACCTTC.

The CDR3 DNA reads as TGTGCCAGCAGCTTTCAGGCGAACACTGAAGCTTTCTTT. Translating gives CASSFQANTEAFF. The J gene is TRBJ1-1, the V gene TRBV7-3; no definite D call. The CDR3 length is 13 residues. CDR1 is SGHTA, CDR2 FQGTGA, per germline. V was shortened by 3 bases and J by 1 base, with 6 bases between the two germline ends.

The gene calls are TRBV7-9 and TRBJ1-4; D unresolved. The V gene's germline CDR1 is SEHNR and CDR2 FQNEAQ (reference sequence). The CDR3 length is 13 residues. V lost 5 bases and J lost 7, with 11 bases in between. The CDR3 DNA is TGTGCCAGCAGCCGGCGGCCGGGTGAAAAACTGTTTTTT. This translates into CASSRRPGEKLFF.

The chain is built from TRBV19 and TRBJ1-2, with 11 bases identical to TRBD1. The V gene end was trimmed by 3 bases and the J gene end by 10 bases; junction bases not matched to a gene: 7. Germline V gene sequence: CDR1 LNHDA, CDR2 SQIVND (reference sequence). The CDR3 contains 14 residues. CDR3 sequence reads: CASSIALGQGDYTF. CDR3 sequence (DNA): TGTGCCAGTAGTATTGCCCTGGGACAGGGGGACTACACCTTC.